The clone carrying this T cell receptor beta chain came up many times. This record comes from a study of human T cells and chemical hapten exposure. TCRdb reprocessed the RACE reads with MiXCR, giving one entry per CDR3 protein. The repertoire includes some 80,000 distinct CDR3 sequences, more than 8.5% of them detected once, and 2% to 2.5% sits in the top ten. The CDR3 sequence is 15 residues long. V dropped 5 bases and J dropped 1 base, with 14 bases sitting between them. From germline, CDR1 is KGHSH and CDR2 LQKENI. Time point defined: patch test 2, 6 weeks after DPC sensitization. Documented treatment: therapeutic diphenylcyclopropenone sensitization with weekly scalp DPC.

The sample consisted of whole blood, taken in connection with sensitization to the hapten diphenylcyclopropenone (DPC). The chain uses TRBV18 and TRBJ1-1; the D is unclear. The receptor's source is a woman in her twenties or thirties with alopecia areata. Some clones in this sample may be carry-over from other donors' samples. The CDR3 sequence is CASSKSQVTNTEAFF. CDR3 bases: TGTGCCAGCTCAAAGTCCCAGGTGACGAACACTGAAGCTTTCTTT.